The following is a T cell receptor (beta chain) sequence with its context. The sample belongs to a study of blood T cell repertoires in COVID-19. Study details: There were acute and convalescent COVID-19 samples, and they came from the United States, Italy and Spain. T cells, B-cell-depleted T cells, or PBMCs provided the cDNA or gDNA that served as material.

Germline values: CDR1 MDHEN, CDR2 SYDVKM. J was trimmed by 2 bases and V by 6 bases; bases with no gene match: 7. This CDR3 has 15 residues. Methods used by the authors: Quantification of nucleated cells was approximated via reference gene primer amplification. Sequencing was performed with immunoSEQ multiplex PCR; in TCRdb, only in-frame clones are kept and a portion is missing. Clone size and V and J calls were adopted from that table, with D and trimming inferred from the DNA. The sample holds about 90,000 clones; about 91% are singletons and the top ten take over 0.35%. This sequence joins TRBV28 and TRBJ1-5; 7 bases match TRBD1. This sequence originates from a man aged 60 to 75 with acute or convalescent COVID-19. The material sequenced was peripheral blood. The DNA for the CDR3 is TGTGCCAGCAGACCACAGGGGTCGGGCAATCAGCCCCAGCATTTT. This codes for CASRPQGSGNQPQHF.